A selection of T cell receptor beta chains follows, all from one sample in a study of OX40 agonist ivuxolimab in advanced cancers. TCRdb keeps only in-frame clones here, not all; method: immunoSEQ multiplex PCR. This table holds approximately 80,000 clones, 70% to 90% found once. This material consisted of CD4+ or CD8+ T cells sorted from blood, taken in a trial of the OX40 agonist ivuxolimab. The receptors stem from an adult with an advanced solid tumor such as melanoma, head and neck, liver or kidney cancer. The CDR3 runs from the conserved cysteine through the conserved F or W. The D gene is left open where the match is weak. Clone size appears in some rows only: once, few, many, or a class for an expanded clone.

TRBV30	NA	TRBD2	15	TRBJ2-2	CAWSGLAGVPGELFF	TGTGCCTGGAGCGGACTAGCGGGGGTACCCGGGGAGCTGTTTTTT
TRBV7-8	NA	TRBD2	16	TRBJ2-7	CASTLVGLAGGYEQYF	TGTGCCAGCACCCTAGTGGGACTAGCGGGGGGCTACGAGCAGTACTTC
TRBV2	NA	TRBD1	15	TRBJ2-1	CASSKQGGSYNEQFF	TGTGCCAGCAGTAAACAGGGGGGCTCCTACAATGAGCAGTTCTTC
TRBV4-1	NA	NA	15	TRBJ1-5	CASSRDPDGVQPQHF	TGCGCCAGCAGCCGGGACCCCGACGGGGTTCAGCCCCAGCATTTT
TRBV30	NA	TRBD1	14	TRBJ1-1	CARDSPGKNTEAFF	TGTGCCAGGGACAGCCCTGGGAAGAACACTGAAGCTTTCTTT
TRBV7-2	NA	TRBD1	15	TRBJ1-5	CASSPRTGVNQPQHF	TGTGCCAGCAGCCCCCGGACAGGGGTCAATCAGCCCCAGCATTTT
TRBV18	NA	NA	13	TRBJ2-5	CASSPRTQETQYF	TGTGCCAGCTCACCACGCACCCAAGAGACCCAGTACTTC
TRBV5-4	NA	NA	13	TRBJ2-1	CASSLVGRDEQFF	TGTGCCAGCAGCTTGGTTGGCCGGGATGAGCAGTTCTTC
TRBV5-1	few	TRBD1	15	TRBJ2-3	CASSLGDRETDTQYF	TGCGCCAGCAGCCTAGGGGACAGGGAAACAGATACGCAGTATTTT
TRBV6-5	NA	TRBD1	13	TRBJ1-2	CASSGGTGYGYTF	TGTGCCAGCAGTGGGGGGACAGGGTACGGCTACACCTTC
TRBV7-2	NA	TRBD2	13	TRBJ2-5	CASSSRGEETQYF	TGTGCCAGCAGCTCTCGGGGGGAAGAGACCCAGTACTTC
TRBV5-1	NA	NA	14	TRBJ2-7	CASSHNLDSPEQYF	TGCGCCAGCAGCCACAACCTAGACAGCCCCGAGCAGTACTTC
TRBV7-7	NA	TRBD2	13	TRBJ2-5	CASSLAAPETQYF	TGTGCCAGCAGCCTAGCGGCCCCAGAGACCCAGTACTTC
TRBV5-4	NA	TRBD1	16	TRBJ1-1	CASSPRQGLMNTEAFF	TGTGCCAGCAGCCCGCGACAGGGACTCATGAACACTGAAGCTTTCTTT
TRBV6-1	NA	NA	13	TRBJ2-2	CASGQTNTGELFF	TGTGCCAGCGGTCAAACGAACACCGGGGAGCTGTTTTTT
TRBV6-5	NA	NA	12	TRBJ1-1	CASSLTGREAFF	TGTGCCAGCAGTCTAACAGGGCGTGAAGCTTTCTTT
TRBV5-1	NA	TRBD1	16	TRBJ2-6	CASSSQQGAGANVLTF	TGCGCCAGCAGCTCCCAACAGGGGGCTGGGGCCAACGTCCTGACTTTC
TRBV5-1	NA	NA	14	TRBJ1-2	CASRIQGDRDGYTF	TGCGCCAGCAGGATCCAAGGGGATCGGGATGGCTACACCTTC
TRBV6-5	NA	TRBD1	14	TRBJ1-5	CASKTGVSNQPQHF	TGTGCCAGCAAAACAGGGGTGAGCAATCAGCCCCAGCATTTT
TRBV9	NA	TRBD2	17	TRBJ2-5	CASSVGVAGGPKETQYF	TGTGCCAGCAGCGTAGGGGTAGCGGGGGGGCCGAAAGAGACCCAGTACTTC
TRBV7-6	NA	NA	15	TRBJ2-3	CASSLATRNTDTQYF	TGTGCCAGCAGCTTAGCGACTAGGAATACAGATACGCAGTATTTT
TRBV30	NA	NA	17	TRBJ1-6	CAWSVWFPQAGYSPLHF	TGTGCCTGGAGTGTATGGTTTCCGCAGGCGGGGTATTCACCCCTCCACTTT
TRBV13	NA	NA	16	TRBJ2-2	CASSMGWDSNTGELFF	TGTGCCAGCAGCATGGGGTGGGACTCTAACACCGGGGAGCTGTTTTTT
TRBV11-1	few	NA	15	TRBJ2-7	CASSLNGDRGLEQYF	TGTGCCAGCAGCTTAAATGGAGACAGAGGCCTCGAGCAGTACTTC
TRBV13	once	TRBD2	13	TRBJ2-7	CASGAGGRYEQYF	TGTGCCAGCGGCGCGGGGGGACGCTACGAGCAGTACTTC
TRBV7-2	NA	TRBD1	16	TRBJ2-5	CASRLGTGSSLGTQYF	TGTGCCAGCAGGTTGGGGACAGGGTCGAGTCTGGGGACCCAGTACTTC
TRBV9	NA	TRBD1	15	TRBJ1-2	CASSLVEQGYYGYTF	TGTGCCAGCAGCCTTGTAGAACAGGGGTACTATGGCTACACCTTC
TRBV7-2	NA	TRBD1	14	TRBJ1-1	CASSSKGAPAEAFF	TGTGCCAGCAGCTCGAAGGGGGCGCCGGCTGAAGCTTTCTTT
TRBV5-8	NA	NA	14	TRBJ1-1	CASKRRGLNTEAFF	TGTGCCAGCAAAAGAAGGGGTTTGAACACTGAAGCTTTCTTT
TRBV18	NA	TRBD1	18	TRBJ2-3	CASSPIKRTGGLTDTQYF	TGTGCCAGCTCACCGATCAAAAGGACAGGGGGTCTTACAGATACGCAGTATTTT
TRBV7-6	NA	NA	15	TRBJ2-5	CASSLGGRGGETQYF	TGTGCCAGCAGCTTAGGGGGGCGAGGTGGAGAGACCCAGTACTTC
TRBV7-9	NA	NA	15	TRBJ2-2	CASKTGRVDTGELFF	TGTGCCAGCAAAACGGGCAGGGTGGACACCGGGGAGCTGTTTTTT
TRBV5-1	NA	TRBD2	16	TRBJ2-3	CASSSGLAGGTDTQYF	TGCGCCAGCAGCTCGGGACTAGCGGGCGGGACAGATACGCAGTATTTT
TRBV18	NA	NA	14	TRBJ1-2	CASSPLEKNYGYTF	TGTGCCAGCTCACCACTAGAGAAGAACTATGGCTACACCTTC
TRBV4-1	NA	NA	13	TRBJ1-2	CASSAQGNYGYTF	TGCGCCAGCAGCGCCCAGGGGAACTATGGCTACACCTTC
TRBV7-2	NA	TRBD1	14	TRBJ1-1	CASSTGGLNTEAFF	TGTGCCAGCAGCACAGGGGGACTGAACACTGAAGCTTTCTTT
TRBV5-1	NA	NA	14	TRBJ1-4	CASRGRATNEKLFF	TGCGCCAGCAGGGGAAGGGCAACTAATGAAAAACTGTTTTTT
TRBV30	few	NA	14	TRBJ2-3	CAWSLDRSTDTQYF	TGTGCCTGGAGTTTGGACAGAAGCACAGATACGCAGTATTTT
TRBV5-1	NA	TRBD1	15	TRBJ2-5	CASSSRQGAQETQYF	TGCGCCAGCAGCTCAAGACAGGGGGCGCAGGAGACCCAGTACTTC
TRBV5-1	NA	TRBD1	15	TRBJ2-7	CASSITTGISYEQYF	TGCGCCAGCAGCATAACGACAGGGATATCCTACGAGCAGTACTTC
TRBV7-9	NA	NA	17	TRBJ2-3	CASSPPNNPGEVVFGYF	TGTGCCAGCAGCCCTCCAAATAATCCGGGGGAGGTTGTCTTTGGGTATTTT